This T cell receptor (beta chain) appears in the sequencing data of a study of beta chain features in type 1 diabetes. Study-level results: Across all four CD4+ subsets, people with type 1 diabetes showed modestly shorter TCRB CDR3s.

As every portion of the isolated RNA was reverse transcribed, the sequencing read expressed TCRB transcripts. Only in-frame clones appear in the TCRdb table, and some are missing; sequencing was by immunoSEQ multiplex PCR. The sample consists of about 700,000 clones, roughly 12% of them appearing once. CDR1 is LGHNT, CDR2 FRNRAP, per germline. The V end lost 7 bases, the J end lost 4 bases, and 11 bases lay between the germline ends. CDR3 length: 12 amino acids. This clone has just a few counts. Its antigen remains unidentified. Each sorted population was over 95% pure. The chain joins TRBV12-5 to TRBJ2-7; D is unresolved. Sequenced material: naive CD4+ T cells from blood. The receptor was derived from a man aged 18 to 29 with type 1 diabetes. The CDR3 nucleotides read TGTGCTAGTGCTCTCGGTCCATACGAGCAGTACTTC. Translated, it gives CASALGPYEQYF.